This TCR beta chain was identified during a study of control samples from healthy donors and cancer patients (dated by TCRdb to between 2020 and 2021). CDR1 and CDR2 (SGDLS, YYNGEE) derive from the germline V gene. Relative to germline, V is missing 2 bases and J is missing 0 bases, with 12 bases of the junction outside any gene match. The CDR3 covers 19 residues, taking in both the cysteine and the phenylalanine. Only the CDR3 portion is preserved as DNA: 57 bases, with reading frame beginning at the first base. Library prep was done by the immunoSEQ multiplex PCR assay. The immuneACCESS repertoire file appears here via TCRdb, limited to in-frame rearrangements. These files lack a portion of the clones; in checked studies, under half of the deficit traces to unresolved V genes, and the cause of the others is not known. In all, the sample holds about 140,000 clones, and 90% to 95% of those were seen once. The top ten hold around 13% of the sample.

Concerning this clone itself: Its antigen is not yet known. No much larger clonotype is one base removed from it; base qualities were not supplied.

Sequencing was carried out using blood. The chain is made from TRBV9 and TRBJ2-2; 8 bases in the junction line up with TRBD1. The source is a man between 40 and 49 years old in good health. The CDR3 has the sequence CASSVARTGLVANTGELFF. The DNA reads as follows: TGTGCCAGCAGCGTCGCCAGGACAGGGCTCGTAGCGAACACCGGGGAGCTGTTTTTT. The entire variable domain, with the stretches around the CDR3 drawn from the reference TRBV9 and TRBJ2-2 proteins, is DSGVTQTPKHLITATGQRVTLRCSPRSGDLSVYWYQQSLDQGLQFLIQYYNGEERAKGNILERFSAQQFPDLHSELNLSSLELGDSALYFCASSVARTGLVANTGELFFGEGSRLTVL.